This section outlines one T cell receptor (beta chain) sequence together with its context. Its antigen remains undetermined. There are no base qualities to consult, and no much larger clone falls within one base. This sample was taken from a study of cytomegalovirus exposure and HLA in healthy donors (dated by TCRdb to the late 2010s). As for the study more broadly: The 650 to 800 repertoires of the first cohort and the 95 to 150 validation repertoires were produced on the same platform, according to a later analysis. The study aimed to test whether cataloging public T cell receptors could reveal signatures of past pathogen exposure. A separate validation cohort of approximately 130 different subjects was used in addition to the 666-subject first cohort. To predict cytomegalovirus infection status, the study combined high-throughput TCR immunosequencing, statistical association of individual TCRs with disease status, and machine learning.

Donors formed part of the validation cohort, which comprised about 120 subjects and was distinct from the first cohort of 666 subjects. V is pared back by 2 bases and J by 4 bases, with 11 bases lying between the germline termini. Reading from cysteine to phenylalanine, the CDR3 counts 13 amino acids. The CDR3 DNA has 39 bases and is translated from base 1. From a lookup of the germline V gene (reference sequence), CDR1 and CDR2 are GTSNPN and SVGIG. Receptor amplification or capture employed the immunoSEQ multiplex PCR assay. The published analysis was carried out like this. A statistical classification framework was built for diagnosing cytomegalovirus status from the catalog of TCR beta chain sequences. TCRdb limited this immuneACCESS table to in-frame rearrangements with V and J called. A share of clones is missing; checked studies link under half to unresolved V genes, and the rest is unexplained. The D gene and trimming were derived from the DNA, and the V and J assignments and clone size from that table. For this sample there are more than 85,000 clones; approximately 90% appear just once. Over 1.3% of the sample rests with the top ten.

Here is what the overall study found, with its caveats: A later analysis had no HLA typing for the validation cohort, so co-occurrence there was scored across all 110 or so repertoires. In vitro tests confirmed that a few of the cytomegalovirus-associated TCR beta chains recognize cytomegalovirus antigens. According to the authors, the approach could potentially be generalized to other disease states and immunological phenotypes. While some public TCRs were present in many individuals, most TCR sequences turned up only very rarely across donors. The classifier was reported to diagnose cytomegalovirus status with high specificity and sensitivity in both the original and validation cohorts. The study gave a list of roughly 150 TCR beta chains associated with cytomegalovirus. Subsequent analysis determined that TCRs grouped into clusters in the first cohort also showed a tendency toward co-occurrence across the 130 or so validation repertoires, and roughly 95% of cluster scores exceeded 0.

The rearranged segments are TRBV30 and TRBJ1-1; too little of a D gene remains to name it. Sequenced: PBMCs. The clonotype originates from a woman younger than 45 in good health and CMV-seropositive. The encoded CDR3 is CAWSLEGSTEAFF. The bases are TGTGCCTGGAGTTTAGAGGGATCCACTGAAGCTTTCTTT.